This T cell receptor (beta chain) appears in the sequencing data of a study of T cell changes during pregnancy in multiple sclerosis (dated by TCRdb to the late 2010s). For the wider study: In women with multiple sclerosis, the researchers looked at how the T cell repertoire shifted as pregnancy progressed.

Regarding this clone: The antigen it recognizes is unknown. No base quality values were provided; no much bigger clone lies one nucleotide off.

V is pared back by 4 bases and J by 10 bases, with 17 bases lying between the germline termini. The CDR3 starts with the cysteine, ends with the phenylalanine, and has 13 residues. Here the CDR3 DNA is all that survives: 39 bases in frame from base 1. Based on the germline V gene (reference sequence), the CDR1 and CDR2 sequences are SGHKS and YYEKEE. Preparation of the library involved the immunoSEQ multiplex PCR assay. This is the immuneACCESS table as TCRdb keeps it, with only in-frame sequences that have V and J called. A part of the clones is gone; compared with another copy, unresolved V genes explain less than half, and the rest is unexplained. Recorded for this sample are some 110,000 clones; 92% of them occurred a single time. The ten largest clones represent 1.6% of the sample.

Sequenced material: peripheral blood, taken after pregnancy. The TCR was taken from a female donor with multiple sclerosis, enrolled in a pregnancy study. Recombination connected TRBV5-5 to TRBJ2-5; TRBD2 might be the D gene, on 5 matching bases. CDR3 loop: CASSPELRSGQYF. In nucleotide form, the sequence is TGTGCCAGCAGCCCTGAACTAAGGAGCGGCCAGTACTTC.